The next 25 T cell receptor beta chains were all read from a single sample in a study of identical twins. TCRdb called the 5' RACE reads again in MiXCR, with one record for every CDR3 protein. The table shows a few hundred thousand distinct CDR3 sequences, with roughly 8% occurring only once. The sample also formed part of further work on yellow fever vaccine responses in identical twins.

Sequencing input: CD8+ T cells sorted from blood. These receptors were taken from a woman between 18 and 30 years old in good health.

This clonotype was detected ten times or more. CDR3 in DNA: TGTGCCAGCAGTTATGTCGGAGGTCTTAGCAATCAGCCCCAGCATTTT. It translates to CASSYVGGLSNQPQHF. This chain links TRBV27 with TRBJ1-5; D remains unclear. The CDR3 extends over 16 amino acids. Trimming removed 4 bases from V and 0 bases from J, with 13 bases in between. CDR1 MNHEY and CDR2 SMNVEV come from the germline V gene (reference sequence).

This clonotype has only a few counts. The V and J genes are TRBV27 and TRBJ1-5, with D unclear. The CDR3 has 14 residues. Germline V gene data show CDR1 as MNHEY and CDR2 as SMNVEV (reference sequence). The V and J ends lost 7 bases and 7 bases respectively, with 17 bases between them. CDR3 coding DNA: TGTGCCAGCAAGGTCCAGACTTCAGGACAGCCCCAGCATTTT. Amino acid sequence: CASKVQTSGQPQHF.

V and J are TRBV5-1 and TRBJ2-1; a possible D gene is TRBD1 (5 bases). From germline, CDR1 is SGHRS and CDR2 YFSETQ. The CDR3 runs 12 residues. V was cut by 6 bases and J by 2 bases, with 6 bases left in between. The CDR3 DNA reads TGCGCCAGCAAGGACACCTACAATGAGCAGTTCTTC. It encodes CASKDTYNEQFF.

In its sample, this clonotype was seen a few times. The chain recombines TRBV24-1 with TRBJ2-1; 10 nucleotides line up with TRBD2. The V segment lost 1 base and the J segment 8 bases; nucleotides outside the gene matches: 4. Germline V gene sequence: CDR1 KGHDR, CDR2 SFDVKD. The CDR3 runs 15 residues. The CDR3 region is CATSDFKREGHEQFF. The CDR3 nucleotides read TGTGCCACCAGTGATTTTAAGCGGGAGGGCCATGAGCAGTTCTTC.

The rearrangement joins TRBV12-3 or TRBV12-4 to TRBJ2-1, with 16 bases identical to TRBD2. This CDR3 has 17 residues. The ends lost 4 bases at V and 7 bases at J; junction bases unmatched: 7. In DNA, the CDR3 is TGTGCCAGCAGTTCGGGACTAGCGGGAGGGCCGGCGAATGAGCAGTTCTTC. Translation gives CASSSGLAGGPANEQFF.

The J gene is TRBJ2-7, the V gene TRBV12-3 or TRBV12-4; D is unclear. This CDR3 has 14 amino acids. Trimming left V 7 bases short and J 3 bases short, with 16 bases between. CDR3 in amino acids: CASNWANLIYEQYF. CDR3 DNA sequence: TGTGCCAGCAATTGGGCTAATCTTATCTACGAGCAGTACTTC.

This clonotype was counted many times. The gene calls are TRBV3-1 and TRBJ2-1; 9 bases are a match to TRBD2. CDR3 length: 14 amino acids. Looked up from germline, CDR1 is LGHDT and CDR2 is YNNKEL (reference sequence). J lost 10 bases, V lost 5 bases, and 9 bases had no gene match. The DNA for the CDR3 is TGTGCCAGCAGCTCCCCGGGACTAGCCCAGGAGCAGTTCTTC. Amino acid sequence: CASSSPGLAQEQFF.

This clonotype was recorded a few times. The DNA for the CDR3 is TGTGCCAGCAGCTTAGGGCCTAGCCCCTCCAATGAGCAGTTCTTC. It yields the protein CASSLGPSPSNEQFF. The chain joins TRBV11-2 to TRBJ2-1, with D possibly being TRBD2 (5 bases). The CDR3 is 15 residues long. Germline V gene sequence: CDR1 SGHAT, CDR2 FQNNGV. V was shortened by 1 base and J by 6 bases, with 13 bases between the two germline ends.

This clonotype was recorded a few times. This sequence joins TRBV6-5 and TRBJ2-7; D is uncertain. V was pared by 0 bases and J by 2 bases, with 5 bases between. The CDR3 spans 13 residues. Germline V gene data show CDR1 as MNHEY and CDR2 as SVGAGI. The CDR3, as DNA: TGTGCCAGCAGTTACTCGAGTCCCTACGAGCAGTACTTC. Translated: CASSYSSPYEQYF.

The chain combines TRBV5-1 with TRBJ2-3, with TRBD2 as a possible D gene (5 bases). Trimming took 3 bases from V and 2 from J, leaving 10 bases between them. The germline V gene has CDR1 SGHRS and CDR2 YFSETQ. The CDR3 consists of 14 residues. CDR3 sequence (DNA): TGCGCCAGCAGCTCCCGACTACTCACAGATACGCAGTATTTT. Protein: CASSSRLLTDTQYF.

This clonotype occurred many times. The chain combines TRBV7-8 with TRBJ2-7, with D hard to call. Germline V CDR1 and CDR2: SGHVS, FQNEAQ. V was trimmed by 1 base and J by 7 bases, leaving 5 bases between them. This CDR3 is 11 amino acids long. CDR3 sequence (DNA): TGTGCCAGCAGCTTAGTGGTGGAGCAGTACTTC. Its translation: CASSLVVEQYF. The complete variable domain, with remaining parts taken from reference TRBV7-8 and TRBJ2-7, reads GAGVSQSPRYKVAKRGQDVALRCDPISGHVSLFWYQQALGQGPEFLTYFQNEAQLDKSGLPSDRFFAERPEGSVSTLKIQRTQQEDSAVYLCASSLVVEQYFGPGTRLTVT.

In this sample, this clonotype turned up many times. This rearrangement joins TRBV29-1 to TRBJ1-5, with D tentatively TRBD1 (6 bases). The CDR3 length is 14 residues. CDR1 and CDR2 (germline): SQVTM, ANQGSEA. V was trimmed by 3 bases and J by 4 bases, leaving 13 bases between them. This CDR3 is CSVDGGGPNQPQHF. CDR3 nucleotides: TGCAGCGTTGATGGGGGCGGACCGAATCAGCCCCAGCATTTT.

The rearrangement links TRBV6-2 or TRBV6-3 to TRBJ2-7, with TRBD2 as a possible D gene (6 bases). The CDR3 is 16 residues long. Germline CDR1 and CDR2: MNHEY and SVGEGT. The V gene lost 2 bases and the J gene lost 4 bases, with 18 bases spanning the gap. CDR3 loop: CASSYRGVDGGYEQYF. The CDR3 DNA sequence: TGTGCCAGCAGTTACCGAGGGGTCGACGGAGGGTACGAGCAGTACTTC.

This clonotype was seen more than once but under ten times. This chain connects TRBV11-2 to TRBJ2-1; TRBD2 matches at 10 bases. V gave up 4 bases and J gave up 4 bases; unmatched junction bases: 4. The CDR3 is 15 amino acids. Per the germline V gene, CDR1 is SGHAT and CDR2 is FQNNGV. The CDR3 sequence: CASSSGLARYNEQFF. CDR3 coding DNA: TGTGCCAGCAGCTCGGGACTAGCGAGATACAATGAGCAGTTCTTC.

This clonotype was detected ten times or more. The rearrangement links TRBV12-3 or TRBV12-4 to TRBJ2-1; D may be TRBD2 (6 bases). Trimming removed 3 bases at V and 0 bases at J, with 12 bases between. The CDR3 has 16 residues. CDR3 loop: CASSLGGGVSYNEQFF. In DNA form, the CDR3 reads TGTGCCAGCAGTTTGGGTGGCGGGGTCTCCTACAATGAGCAGTTCTTC.

The J gene is TRBJ2-2, the V gene TRBV7-9, with D maybe TRBD1 (7 bases). Germline loops: CDR1 SEHNR, CDR2 FQNEAQ (reference sequence). This CDR3 has 17 residues. V shed 10 bases and J shed 4 bases, with 25 bases lying between them. The CDR3 here is CATTTTEEGAFTGELFF. CDR3 nucleotide sequence: TGTGCCACTACCACAACCGAGGAGGGGGCTTTCACCGGGGAGCTGTTTTTT.

The V gene is TRBV4-2, the J gene TRBJ2-2, with a weak D call TRBD1 (5 bases). V was cut by 8 bases and J by 6 bases, with 19 bases left in between. The CDR3 totals 15 residues. CDR1 LGHNA and CDR2 YNFKEQ come from the germline V gene. CDR3 bases: TGTGCCAGCGGCCCCGGGCAGGGCTGGGCCGGGGAGCTGTTTTTT. It codes for CASGPGQGWAGELFF.

The chain carries TRBV4-3 and TRBJ2-7, with 10 bases identical to TRBD2. With 1 base clipped from V and 6 bases from J, the junction kept 6 bases outside the gene matches. This CDR3 is 15 amino acids long. From germline, CDR1 is LGHNA and CDR2 YSLEER. The CDR3 spells CASSQASGRLLEQYF. As DNA, the CDR3 is TGCGCCAGCAGCCAAGCTAGCGGGAGACTCCTCGAGCAGTACTTC.

The chain has TRBV28 and TRBJ2-7; 11 positions agree with TRBD2. V was clipped by 5 bases and J by 1 base; unmatched bases: 7. Germline assignment: CDR1 MDHEN and CDR2 SYDVKM. This CDR3 spans 16 amino acids. The CDR3 protein is CASSTPGTSGSYEQYF. In DNA form, the CDR3 reads TGTGCCAGCAGTACACCCGGGACTAGCGGTTCCTACGAGCAGTACTTC.

CDR3 bases: TGTGCCAGACTAACAGCGAACACCGGGGAGCTGTTTTTT. Amino acid sequence: CARLTANTGELFF. V and J are TRBV7-9 and TRBJ2-2; D call uncertain. The CDR3 is 13 residues long. CDR1 is SEHNR, CDR2 FQNEAQ, per germline (reference sequence). V was clipped by 9 bases and J by 0 bases, with 8 bases between them.

The gene calls are TRBV7-8 and TRBJ2-2; the match to TRBD1 covers 11 bases. V shed 5 bases and J 4 bases; nucleotides not matched to a gene: 6. The CDR3 is made up of 16 amino acids. Germline CDR1 SGHVS, CDR2 FQNEAQ. The CDR3 region is CASSSRDRGGTGELFF. In DNA form, the CDR3 reads TGTGCCAGCAGCAGCCGGGACAGGGGGGGCACCGGGGAGCTGTTTTTT.

The chain carries TRBV11-2 and TRBJ1-1; D uncertain. V lost 5 bases and J 6 bases, leaving 16 bases between the germline ends. Germline CDR1 reads SGHAT; CDR2 reads FQNNGV. The CDR3 has 14 residues. The CDR3 region is CASSPNPGFAEAFF. For the CDR3, the DNA is TGTGCCAGCAGCCCTAACCCAGGTTTCGCTGAAGCTTTCTTT.

The V and J genes are TRBV20-1 and TRBJ2-1; no definite D call. CDR3 length equals 15 residues. Germline values: CDR1 DFQATT, CDR2 SNEGSKA (reference sequence). V lost 0 bases and J 5 bases, leaving 14 bases between the germline ends. The CDR3 nucleotides read TGCAGTGCTAGAGATCCTTCAGCGAATAACAATGAGCAGTTCTTC. Its translation is CSARDPSANNNEQFF.

This clonotype was counted a few times. This rearrangement joins TRBV29-1 to TRBJ2-5; D remains ambiguous. The CDR3 is made up of 15 amino acids. Trimming took off 3 bases at V and 3 bases at J, with 17 bases between the two ends. CDR1 is SQVTM and CDR2 is ANQGSEA in the germline V gene. The CDR3 reads CSVDSRGPGEETQYF. The CDR3, as DNA: TGCAGCGTTGATTCTCGCGGTCCAGGAGAAGAGACCCAGTACTTC.

This clonotype was recorded many times. V is TRBV29-1 and J is TRBJ2-7; TRBD2 agrees at 9 bases. The V gene's germline CDR1 is SQVTM and CDR2 ANQGSEA. V was clipped by 6 bases and J by 2 bases; unmatched bases: 5. The CDR3 loop spans 13 amino acids. This CDR3 reads CSVRLADTYEQYF. DNA of the CDR3: TGCAGCGTCCGACTAGCGGATACCTACGAGCAGTACTTC.